This TCR beta chain was sequenced for a study of blood T cells in healthy people across ages (dated by TCRdb to between 2014 and 2017). About the study as a whole: In model experiments, roughly one uniquely barcoded TCR beta cDNA molecule per two T cells was captured by template switching. To track age-related changes in TCR beta repertoire diversity, the study relied on deep sequencing normalized with unique cDNA molecular identifiers. The donors were divided into four age groups: young (average around 17 years), middle-aged (approximately 39), aged (about 56) and long-lived (around 80). Using the same blood draw, the study looked at two additional independent replicas of 1 million unique cDNA reads for two donors, one aged 18 to 30 and the other aged 80 or older. The research as a whole found: There was a strong correlation between observed TCR beta diversity and the percentage of naive T cells measured by flow cytometry. Because profiling used bulk unsorted PBMCs, naive and antigen-experienced compartments could not be compared conclusively. Because the CMV infection status of the donors was unknown, age-related changes in expanded clonotypes may potentially have been confounded. As age increased, observed TCR beta diversity per million T cells dropped in a roughly linear way, and a significant reduction was already evident by age about 40. The long-lived group showed more naive CD4+ T cells, fewer expanded clones and increased TCR diversity than the aged group, suggesting age selection. Estimates of total diversity based on one million sequenced T cells were considered lower bounds and underestimates.

This clonotype was detected once. Its antigen target is currently unknown. Base-call qualities are not available, and no considerably larger clone is one nucleotide away. The library was built by means of 5' RACE. The reads were generated on an Illumina HiSeq 2500. A second PCR of about 7 to 12 cycles was run with a J-beta primer mix and a sample-barcoded 5' primer. A unique molecular identifier was introduced onto each TCR beta cDNA molecule by a template-switch 5' adaptor carrying 12 random nucleotides. At least 2.5 million CDR3-containing paired-end reads were obtained from each sample. All of the RNA was converted into first-strand cDNA using the Mint cDNA synthesis kit, with a TRBC-specific oligonucleotide serving as the primer. Following uracil-DNA glycosylase treatment, all cDNA underwent a first 18-cycle PCR with the universal primers M1SS and BC2_uni_R. Turning to the authors' computational methods: Each sample was normalized by randomly selecting 1 million high-quality reads, each carrying a distinct molecular identifier. Reads with shared molecular identifiers were discarded instead of being binned into consensus sequences. MiTCR, set to a Q25 quality threshold and the strictest error-elimination algorithm, was used for CDR3 identification, clonotype clustering and error correction. A nonparametric unseen species model with Euler transformation was used to estimate lower-bound total TCR beta diversity. The public reads were reanalyzed by TCRdb: fastp trimming at Q25, MiXCR alignment, in-frame beta chains only. Merged by CDR3 protein, the rows form single entries marked with the most common genes and DNA. It is TCRdb's table, rather than the study itself, that gives the V and J calls and clone size. The sample table shows 1 million or so distinct CDR3 sequences, and 20% to 25% are seen once. The ten largest clones represent less than 0.85% of the sample.

Including cysteine and phenylalanine, the CDR3 has 13 amino acids. The entry retains the CDR3 DNA only, 39 bases that are in frame from base 1. A distance of 10 bases separates the germline ends of V and J, which lose 5 bases and 0 bases respectively. Per the germline V gene, SQVTM is the CDR1 and ANQGSEA is the CDR2. The donors were a few dozen Caucasian individuals from Russia, aged roughly 6 to 100 years, who were systemically healthy. Approximately 9.3 milliliters of peripheral blood were drawn from each donor into EDTA-treated Vacutainer tubes. Ficoll-Paque density-gradient centrifugation was used to isolate PBMCs, with at least 6.5 million per sample. Trizol reagent was used to extract total RNA from PBMCs, with at least 5.5 micrograms per sample. For every donor, flow cytometry on a PBMC aliquot measured the percentage of naive CD45RAhigh/CD27high T cells. The sample also formed part of further work on T cells of mothers and their children. The second paper states: Nine systemically healthy Caucasian individuals served as donors, namely three mothers together with their six children. cDNA synthesis used all of the extracted RNA, with roughly 1.5 ug of RNA in each 15 ul reaction. Sample barcodes and 2-4 random nucleotides were added via the M1S primer in the second PCR. Over 9 million TCR beta CDR3 reads were obtained for each mother, and 2.7 million or so reads were obtained for each child. In both related and unrelated pairs, thymic selection shapes the output of TCR recombination in a similar way, with inherited differences having only a minor effect. Related mother-child pairs always showed normalized repertoire overlap that was slightly higher than in unrelated mother-child pairs, though the difference was never significant. No persistent microchimeric T cell clones were found, with a detection sensitivity of approximately 100 clones per million clonotypes. To look for features that set related mother-child pairs apart from unrelated individuals, the researchers ran deep NGS to compare the TCR beta repertoires of mothers and children. The mean age was about 38 +/- 4 years for the mothers and around 11 +/- 4 years for the children. After adapter ligation with NEBNext reagents, the libraries were sequenced on Illumina HiSeq 2000 with 100+100 nt paired-end reads. To prevent cross-contamination, the mother and child libraries were prepared a month apart and were sequenced in separate runs. For each donor, between about 450,000 and 2,300,000 distinct TCR beta clonotypes were identified. Naive TCR beta clonotypes were estimated from low-frequency clonotypes matched to each donor's FACS-determined naive share, without sorting.

The sequencing input was blood. The chain was built from TRBV29-1 and TRBJ1-2; the best D guess is TRBD1, with 5 bases matching. The clonotype was recovered from a girl aged 2 to 9 in good health. The bases read TGCAGCGTTCAAGGAGGGGCTAACTATGGCTACACCTTC. It specifies CSVQGGANYGYTF.